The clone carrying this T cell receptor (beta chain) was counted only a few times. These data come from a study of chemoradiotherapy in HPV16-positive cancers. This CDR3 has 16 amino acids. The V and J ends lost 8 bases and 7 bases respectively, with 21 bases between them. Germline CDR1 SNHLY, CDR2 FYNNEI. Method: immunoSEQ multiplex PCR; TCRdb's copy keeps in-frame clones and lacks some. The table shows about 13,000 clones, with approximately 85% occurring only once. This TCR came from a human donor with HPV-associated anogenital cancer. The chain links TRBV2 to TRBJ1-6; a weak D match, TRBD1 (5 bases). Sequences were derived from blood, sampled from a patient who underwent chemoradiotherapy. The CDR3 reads CASGEGHGVANSPLHF. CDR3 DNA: TGTGCCAGCGGAGAGGGGCACGGAGTCGCCAATTCACCCCTCCACTTT.